The present TCR beta chain was sequenced within a study of blood T cell repertoires in COVID-19. The overall study: COVID-19 samples from acute and convalescent phases originated in the United States, Italy and Spain. T cells, B-cell-depleted T cells, or PBMCs provided the cDNA or gDNA that served as material.

Per the study methods: Amplification of reference gene primers provided the estimated nucleated cell counts. TCRdb keeps only in-frame clones here, not all; method: immunoSEQ multiplex PCR. V and J calls and clone size are given by that table; D and trimming were obtained from the DNA. The sample lists under 85,000 clones, about four fifths occurring once. The Seattle patients joined while their infection was active and were tracked longitudinally afterward. The CDR3 consists of 17 residues. J lost 6 bases, V lost 4 bases, and 17 bases had no gene match. In germline, CDR1 is LGHDT, CDR2 YNNKEL (reference sequence).

The sequence derives from a man aged 50 to 60 with COVID-19, enrolled during active disease. The chain links TRBV3-1 (or the pseudogene TRBV3-2) to TRBJ2-7, with 8 bases fitting TRBD2. Sample: peripheral blood. The CDR3, as DNA: TGTGCCAGCAGCCTCGGGGGGGGTGGCGCCACGTGGGGCGAGCAGTACTTC. Residues: CASSLGGGGATWGEQYF.